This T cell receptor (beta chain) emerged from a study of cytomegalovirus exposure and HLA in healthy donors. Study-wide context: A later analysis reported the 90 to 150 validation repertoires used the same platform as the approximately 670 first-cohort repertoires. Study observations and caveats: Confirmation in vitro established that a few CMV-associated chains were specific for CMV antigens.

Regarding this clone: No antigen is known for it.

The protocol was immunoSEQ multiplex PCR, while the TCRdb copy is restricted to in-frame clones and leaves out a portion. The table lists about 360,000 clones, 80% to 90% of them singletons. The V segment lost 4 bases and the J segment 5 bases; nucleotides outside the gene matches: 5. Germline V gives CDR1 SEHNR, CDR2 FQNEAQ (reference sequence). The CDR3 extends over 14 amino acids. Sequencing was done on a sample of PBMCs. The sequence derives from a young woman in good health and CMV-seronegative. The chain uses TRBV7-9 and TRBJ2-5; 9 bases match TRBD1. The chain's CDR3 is CASSWDREWETQYF. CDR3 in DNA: TGTGCCAGCAGCTGGGACAGGGAATGGGAGACCCAGTACTTC.